The clone carrying this TCR beta chain was detected ten times or more. The sample originates from a study of early T cells in non-severe SARS-CoV-2 infection. In the study overall: Investigators sequenced bulk RNA drawn from unsorted whole blood, and chains remained unpaired.

One entry per CDR3 protein results from TCRdb running MiXCR on the 5' RACE reads. The sample includes about 54,000 distinct CDR3 sequences, around 8% of them seen just once. Germline V CDR1 and CDR2: DFQATT, SNEGSKA (reference sequence). The CDR3 is made up of 16 amino acids. The trim removed 0 bases at V and 5 bases at J, leaving 10 bases unmatched. V usage is TRBV20-1 and J usage is TRBJ2-1; the match to TRBD2 covers 7 bases. Sequenced material: whole blood, taken at baseline. This TCR came from an adult who was a healthcare worker with PCR-confirmed SARS-CoV-2 infection or an uninfected control (not recorded which). The CDR3 reads CSARDLGGSAHNEQFF. The CDR3 DNA is TGCAGTGCTAGAGATCTCGGCGGGAGCGCCCACAATGAGCAGTTCTTC.